Listed below are T cell receptor beta chains from one sample, sequenced in a study of blood T cell repertoires in COVID-19. Repertoires were generated with immunoSEQ multiplex PCR, while TCRdb's copy carries only in-frame clones and drops some. The table includes about 270,000 clones, less than 90% detected once. Input material: PBMCs or T cells enriched from blood (not recorded which). The receptors were sampled from a woman aged 45-65 years who had recovered from COVID-19. Both conserved end residues are part of each CDR3. A D gene is named only where the DNA matches it firmly. Clone size, where shown, is once, few, many, or a class for clones that have expanded.

j_call v_call d_call clone_size cdr3_aa cdr3_nt
TRBJ2-1 TRBV7-3 TRBD2 NA CASSLMSSGFGYNEQFF TGTGCCAGCAGCTTAATGTCTAGCGGGTTTGGGTACAATGAGCAGTTCTTC
TRBJ2-2 TRBV7-2 NA once CASSLGYSTGELFF TGTGCCAGCAGCTTAGGGTACAGCACCGGGGAGCTGTTTTTT
TRBJ2-1 TRBV7-2 TRBD1 NA CASSRGQGHNEQFF TGTGCCAGCAGCCGTGGACAGGGACACAATGAGCAGTTCTTC
TRBJ2-3 TRBV6-5 NA NA CASSYSNRGADTQYF TGTGCCAGCAGTTACTCGAACCGAGGCGCAGATACGCAGTATTTT
TRBJ1-2 TRBV2 TRBD1 NA CASTRQGGGYTF TGTGCCAGCACCAGACAGGGGGGTGGCTACACCTTC
TRBJ1-1 TRBV14 NA once CASSQDRGNEAFF TGTGCCAGCAGCCAAGACAGGGGTAATGAAGCTTTCTTT
TRBJ1-4 TRBV19 TRBD1 few CASTLGQGPNEKLFF TGTGCCAGTACCCTAGGACAGGGCCCAAATGAAAAACTGTTTTTT
TRBJ1-3 TRBV9 NA NA CASSADSYGNTIYF TGTGCCAGCAGCGCTGACAGTTATGGAAACACCATATATTTT
TRBJ2-1 TRBV28 NA NA CASSLLSRPYNEQFF TGTGCCAGCAGTTTACTGTCGAGGCCTTACAATGAGCAGTTCTTC
TRBJ2-1 TRBV28 NA NA CASSLFGGNAEQFF TGTGCCAGCAGTTTATTCGGAGGGAACGCTGAGCAGTTCTTC
TRBJ1-3 TRBV19 NA NA CASSIAPPGLSGNTIYF TGTGCCAGTAGTATAGCTCCACCTGGCCTCTCTGGAAACACCATATATTTT
TRBJ2-3 TRBV27 NA NA CASSSNLDTQYF TGTGCCAGCAGTTCAAATTTGGATACGCAGTATTTT
TRBJ2-7 TRBV11-2 NA NA CASSLVGGMLDEQYF TGTGCCAGCAGCTTAGTTGGGGGGATGCTGGACGAGCAGTACTTC
TRBJ2-7 TRBV6-6 TRBD1 NA CASRNAGTVYEQYF TGTGCCAGCAGAAACGCCGGGACAGTATACGAGCAGTACTTC
TRBJ1-2 TRBV19 NA NA CASTGRGAAAYGYTF TGTGCCAGTACGGGCAGGGGCGCGGCCGCCTATGGCTACACCTTC
TRBJ1-2 TRBV6-5 TRBD1 NA CASSPRPGQGYGYTF TGTGCCAGCAGTCCTAGGCCGGGACAGGGTTATGGCTACACCTTC
TRBJ1-2 TRBV5-6 TRBD1 NA CASSGTGQDYGYTF TGTGCCAGCAGCGGGACAGGGCAGGACTATGGCTACACCTTC
TRBJ1-6 TRBV5-1 NA NA CASSSLRPGNSPLHF TGCGCCAGCAGCTCCCTAAGACCAGGGAATTCACCCCTCCACTTT
TRBJ2-7 TRBV6-5 NA once CASSYSRGGPEQYF TGTGCCAGCAGTTACTCGAGGGGGGGCCCCGAGCAGTACTTC
TRBJ1-4 TRBV19 NA NA CASKGTAATNEKLFF TGTGCCAGTAAAGGGACTGCCGCAACTAATGAAAAACTGTTTTTT
TRBJ1-1 TRBV7-3 NA NA CASSFELSTEAFF TGTGCCAGCAGCTTTGAGCTGAGCACTGAAGCTTTCTTT